The 25 T cell receptor beta chains reported below all come from one sample, sequenced in a study of blood T cell repertoires in COVID-19 (dated by TCRdb to about 2020). Libraries came from the immunoSEQ multiplex PCR assay. TCRdb holds this immuneACCESS table with in-frame rearrangements only. Some clones are missing; in checked studies, unresolved V genes explain under half, and the rest has no known cause. The sample includes a few hundred thousand clones, with more than 65% observed a single time. In total, the top ten clones hold around 3.2% of the sample. The sample was peripheral blood. These receptors originate from a woman aged 18-30 years with acute or convalescent COVID-19.

The chain uses TRBV28 and TRBJ1-5, with D possibly TRBD1 on 6 matching bases. CDR1 is MDHEN and CDR2 is SYDVKM in the germline V gene. There are 15 residues in the CDR3. Trimming took off 5 bases at V and 5 bases at J, with 16 bases between the two ends. In DNA, the CDR3 is TGTGCCAGCAGTCCCCAGAGGACAGATTATCAGCCCCAGCATTTT. This encodes CASSPQRTDYQPQHF. Filled out from reference TRBV28 and TRBJ1-5, the complete variable domain reads DVKVTQSSRYLVKRTGEKVFLECVQDMDHENMFWYRQDPGLGLRLIYFSYDVKMKEKGDIPEGYSVSREKKERFSLILESASTNQTSMYLCASSPQRTDYQPQHFGDGTRLSIL.

The chain carries TRBV30 and TRBJ1-5; the D gene is possibly TRBD1 (5 bases). This CDR3 is built from 13 residues. V was clipped by 3 bases and J by 1 base, with 7 bases between them. Per germline, CDR1 GTSNPN and CDR2 SVGIG (reference sequence). The CDR3 DNA follows: TGTGCCTGGAGGTCAGGGAGCAATCAGCCCCAGCATTTT. Translated: CAWRSGSNQPQHF.

The gene calls are TRBV6-5 and TRBJ1-6, with a possible D match to TRBD1 (6 bases). This CDR3 comprises 16 residues. Germline V lookup: CDR1 MNHEY, CDR2 SVGAGI. Trimming stripped 0 bases from V and 12 bases from J, with 18 bases between. The DNA for the CDR3 is TGTGCCAGCAGTTACTCGAAGGGGGGGCCGGGGAGACCCCTCCACTTT. Amino acid sequence: CASSYSKGGPGRPLHF.

This chain uses TRBV20-1 with TRBJ1-5, with no clear D. From germline, CDR1 is DFQATT and CDR2 SNEGSKA (reference sequence). This CDR3 has 11 residues. CDR3 region: CEAGIDQPQHF. Here the CDR3 DNA reads TGCGAAGCCGGGATCGATCAGCCCCAGCATTTT.

Points on this clone: A read error may account for a junction end that differs from germline. The chain employs TRBV7-6 and TRBJ2-3; 7 bases fit TRBD1. Germline V lookup: CDR1 SGHVS, CDR2 FNYEAQ. This CDR3 has 17 residues. CDR3 DNA: TGCGCCAGCAGCATCACAGGGGTCGGAGGTCCCACAGATACGCAGTATTTT. Translating gives CASSITGVGGPTDTQYF.

This sequence joins TRBV30 and TRBJ2-6, with 11 nucleotides matching TRBD1. This CDR3 region has 15 residues. J lost 1 base, V lost 5 bases, and 1 base had no gene match. Germline CDR1 and CDR2: GTSNPN and SVGIG (reference sequence). CDR3 residues: CAWGTGGSGANVLTF. CDR3 nucleotides: TGTGCCTGGGGGACAGGGGGGTCTGGGGCCAACGTCCTGACTTTC.

The chain couples TRBV27 to TRBJ2-3, with 8 bases identical to TRBD2. The CDR3 covers 17 residues. V trimming: 4 bases; J trimming: 2 bases; junction bases outside the gene matches: 11. Per germline, CDR1 MNHEY and CDR2 SMNVEV (reference sequence). The CDR3 protein is CASSSLYASGYTDTQYF. The CDR3 DNA reads as TGTGCCAGCAGTTCTTTGTATGCTAGCGGGTACACAGATACGCAGTATTTT.

J is TRBJ1-2 and V is TRBV27; D gene uncertain. The CDR3 has 13 amino acids. V shed 3 bases and J shed 5 bases, with 10 bases lying between them. Germline V gene sequence: CDR1 MNHEY, CDR2 SMNVEV (reference sequence). The CDR3 DNA follows: TGTGCCAGCAGTTTTGGGCCTGGGTATGGCTACACCTTC. It yields the protein CASSFGPGYGYTF.

J is TRBJ2-3 and V is TRBV4-2; TRBD2 matches 8 bases. V was clipped by 0 bases and J by 0 bases; unmatched bases: 11. This CDR3 comprises 19 residues. Germline V gene lookup returns CDR1 LGHNA and CDR2 YNFKEQ. Here the CDR3 DNA reads TGTGCCAGCAGCCAAGATCTCGCGGGAGGTATAATAAGCACAGATACGCAGTATTTT. Translation: CASSQDLAGGIISTDTQYF.

This clone was counted once. The chain uses TRBV6-6 and TRBJ2-7, with TRBD1 matching 8 bases. CDR3 length equals 14 residues. CDR1 and CDR2 (germline): MNHNY, SVGAGI (reference sequence). After removal of 4 bases from V and 2 bases from J, the junction contained 4 bases not matched to a gene. The DNA for the CDR3 is TGTGCCAGCAGTTCGACAGGGGCGCCCTACGAGCAGTACTTC. Protein sequence: CASSSTGAPYEQYF.

The CDR3 protein is CASSLVVPGWLAEQYF. In DNA form, the CDR3 reads TGTGCCAGCAGCTTAGTAGTTCCAGGTTGGCTTGCCGAGCAGTACTTC. The gene calls are TRBV7-2 and TRBJ2-7; D gene unclear. Germline V gene sequence: CDR1 SGHTA, CDR2 FQGNSA. This CDR3 has 16 amino acids. V shed 1 base and J shed 6 bases, with 19 bases lying between them.

This clone was counted between two and nine times. DNA of the CDR3: TGTGCCAGCAGTGAAGCAGTGGCAGGGGGTTCCTACGAGCAGTACTTC. Its protein is CASSEAVAGGSYEQYF. The chain combines TRBV6-1 with TRBJ2-7, with 7 bases fitting TRBD1. V trimming: 0 bases; J trimming: 1 base; junction bases outside the gene matches: 6. In germline, CDR1 is MNHNS, CDR2 SASEGT. The CDR3 is made up of 16 amino acids.

In its sample, this clone was seen a few times. This chain uses TRBV7-2 with TRBJ2-2, with a weak D call TRBD2 (5 bases). Between the trimmed V and J ends, which lost 5 bases and 6 bases, there was a span of 10 bases. This CDR3 is built from 13 residues. Per germline, CDR1 SGHTA and CDR2 FQGNSA. Here the CDR3 reads CASSVGLSGELFF. The CDR3 DNA follows: TGTGCCAGCAGCGTTGGACTCTCCGGGGAGCTGTTTTTT.

The table lists this clone with a count of one. This chain joins TRBV19 and TRBJ2-6; no definite D call. The CDR3 length is 18 residues. CDR1 is LNHDA, CDR2 SQIVND, per germline (reference sequence). Between the trimmed V and J ends, which lost 3 bases and 0 bases, there was a span of 15 bases. Written as DNA, the CDR3 is TGTGCCAGTAGTATCACAGCTAATTACATCTCTGGGGCCAACGTCCTGACTTTC. Protein sequence: CASSITANYISGANVLTF.

V gene TRBV9 combines with J gene TRBJ2-6; TRBD1 might be the D (6 bases). This CDR3 spans 15 amino acids. Germline assignment: CDR1 SGDLS and CDR2 YYNGEE. Trimming took off 0 bases at V and 4 bases at J, with 8 bases between the two ends. The CDR3 protein is CASSVATGGANVLTF. The CDR3 bases are TGTGCCAGCAGCGTAGCAACAGGGGGGGCCAACGTCCTGACTTTC.

The V gene is TRBV2, the J gene TRBJ2-7; the match to TRBD1 covers 10 bases. The length of the CDR3 is 15 residues. CDR1 SNHLY and CDR2 FYNNEI come from the germline V gene. Losses at the gene ends were 3 bases for V and 2 bases for J; bases not matched to a gene: 4. CDR3 sequence reads: CASSEEGTGAYEQYF. CDR3 nucleotide sequence: TGTGCCAGCAGTGAGGAGGGGACAGGGGCCTACGAGCAGTACTTC.

The chain couples TRBV27 to TRBJ1-2; the D gene is possibly TRBD1 (6 bases). V lost 3 bases to trimming and J lost 0 bases, with 11 bases between them. The V gene's germline CDR1 is MNHEY and CDR2 SMNVEV (reference sequence). The CDR3 contains 15 residues. In nucleotides, the CDR3 is TGTGCCAGCAGTTTGGCCAGGACAGCTAACTATGGCTACACCTTC. This translates into CASSLARTANYGYTF.

This rearrangement joins TRBV5-1 to TRBJ1-1; a weak D match, TRBD1 (6 bases). The germline V gene encodes CDR1 SGHRS and CDR2 YFSETQ. The V end lost 4 bases, the J end lost 1 base, and 14 bases lay between the germline ends. The length of the CDR3 is 15 residues. The CDR3 DNA reads as TGCGCCAGCAGCCCCACGGGGGGGCCGAACACTGAAGCTTTCTTT. This encodes CASSPTGGPNTEAFF.

V and J are TRBV6-6 and TRBJ1-3; weak D call: TRBD1 (6 bases). The CDR3 runs 14 residues. V dropped 6 bases and J dropped 4 bases, with 13 bases sitting between them. Germline CDR1 is MNHNY and CDR2 is SVGAGI (reference sequence). In nucleotides, the CDR3 is TGTGCCAGCAGCCCCAGGGGCGGCGGAAACACCATATATTTT. This translates into CASSPRGGGNTIYF.

A single count supports this clone. DNA for the CDR3: TGTGCCAGTAGTATAATCGCTGGGGCGGCTCACCACCAAAGCAATCAGCCCCAGCATTTT. Amino acid sequence: CASSIIAGAAHHQSNQPQHF. This chain uses TRBV19 with TRBJ1-5; the D gene is possibly TRBD1 (5 bases). The germline V gene encodes CDR1 LNHDA and CDR2 SQIVND (reference sequence). V gave up 2 bases and J gave up 1 base, with 24 bases separating them. The CDR3 covers 20 residues. Filled out from reference TRBV19 and TRBJ1-5, the complete variable domain reads DGGITQSPKYLFRKEGQNVTLSCEQNLNHDAMYWYRQDPGQGLRLIYYSQIVNDFQKGDIAEGYSVSREKKESFPLTVTSAQKNPTAFYLCASSIIAGAAHHQSNQPQHFGDGTRLSIL.

The chain combines TRBV27 with TRBJ2-3; a possible D gene is TRBD2 (5 bases). CDR1 and CDR2 from the germline V gene are MNHEY and SMNVEV (reference sequence). This CDR3 contains 12 residues. V was clipped by 5 bases and J by 5 bases, with 8 bases between them. The CDR3 sequence is CASSLRGDTQYF. The CDR3 DNA reads as TGTGCCAGCAGTCTTCGGGGAGATACGCAGTATTTT.

Only a few counts were recorded for this clone. This rearrangement joins TRBV6-5 to TRBJ1-1; 12 bases fit TRBD1. Per germline, CDR1 MNHEY and CDR2 SVGAGI. V trimming: 5 bases; J trimming: 4 bases; junction bases outside the gene matches: 2. This CDR3 is built from 14 residues. The CDR3 DNA sequence: TGTGCCAGCAGTCTGGGACAGGGGGCCACTGAAGCTTTCTTT. Translating gives CASSLGQGATEAFF.

V gene TRBV11-3 combines with J gene TRBJ2-2, with 7 bases identical to TRBD2. V was clipped by 9 bases and J by 0 bases; unmatched bases: 4. The CDR3 is 14 residues long. Germline V lookup: CDR1 SGHNT, CDR2 YENEEA. CDR3 DNA sequence: TGTGCCAGTAGAGCGGGATCGAACACCGGGGAGCTGTTTTTT. This translates into CASRAGSNTGELFF.

The rearrangement uses TRBV27 and TRBJ2-3; perhaps TRBD2 as D (5 bases). V lost 7 bases, J lost 1 base, and 24 bases lay in between. The CDR3 consists of 18 residues. The V gene's germline CDR1 is MNHEY and CDR2 SMNVEV (reference sequence). CDR3 DNA: TGTGCCAGCAACCCCAACCCGGGGAGTCTAGCTGGCACAGATACGCAGTATTTT. Protein: CASNPNPGSLAGTDTQYF.

The gene calls are TRBV18 and TRBJ2-7, with no clear D. The CDR3 runs 15 residues. Trimming cost V 2 bases and J 1 base, with 12 bases left between them. From germline, CDR1 is KGHSH and CDR2 LQKENI. The chain's CDR3 is CASSPVDSASYEQYF. Written as DNA, the CDR3 is TGTGCCAGCTCACCAGTCGACTCCGCATCCTACGAGCAGTACTTC.